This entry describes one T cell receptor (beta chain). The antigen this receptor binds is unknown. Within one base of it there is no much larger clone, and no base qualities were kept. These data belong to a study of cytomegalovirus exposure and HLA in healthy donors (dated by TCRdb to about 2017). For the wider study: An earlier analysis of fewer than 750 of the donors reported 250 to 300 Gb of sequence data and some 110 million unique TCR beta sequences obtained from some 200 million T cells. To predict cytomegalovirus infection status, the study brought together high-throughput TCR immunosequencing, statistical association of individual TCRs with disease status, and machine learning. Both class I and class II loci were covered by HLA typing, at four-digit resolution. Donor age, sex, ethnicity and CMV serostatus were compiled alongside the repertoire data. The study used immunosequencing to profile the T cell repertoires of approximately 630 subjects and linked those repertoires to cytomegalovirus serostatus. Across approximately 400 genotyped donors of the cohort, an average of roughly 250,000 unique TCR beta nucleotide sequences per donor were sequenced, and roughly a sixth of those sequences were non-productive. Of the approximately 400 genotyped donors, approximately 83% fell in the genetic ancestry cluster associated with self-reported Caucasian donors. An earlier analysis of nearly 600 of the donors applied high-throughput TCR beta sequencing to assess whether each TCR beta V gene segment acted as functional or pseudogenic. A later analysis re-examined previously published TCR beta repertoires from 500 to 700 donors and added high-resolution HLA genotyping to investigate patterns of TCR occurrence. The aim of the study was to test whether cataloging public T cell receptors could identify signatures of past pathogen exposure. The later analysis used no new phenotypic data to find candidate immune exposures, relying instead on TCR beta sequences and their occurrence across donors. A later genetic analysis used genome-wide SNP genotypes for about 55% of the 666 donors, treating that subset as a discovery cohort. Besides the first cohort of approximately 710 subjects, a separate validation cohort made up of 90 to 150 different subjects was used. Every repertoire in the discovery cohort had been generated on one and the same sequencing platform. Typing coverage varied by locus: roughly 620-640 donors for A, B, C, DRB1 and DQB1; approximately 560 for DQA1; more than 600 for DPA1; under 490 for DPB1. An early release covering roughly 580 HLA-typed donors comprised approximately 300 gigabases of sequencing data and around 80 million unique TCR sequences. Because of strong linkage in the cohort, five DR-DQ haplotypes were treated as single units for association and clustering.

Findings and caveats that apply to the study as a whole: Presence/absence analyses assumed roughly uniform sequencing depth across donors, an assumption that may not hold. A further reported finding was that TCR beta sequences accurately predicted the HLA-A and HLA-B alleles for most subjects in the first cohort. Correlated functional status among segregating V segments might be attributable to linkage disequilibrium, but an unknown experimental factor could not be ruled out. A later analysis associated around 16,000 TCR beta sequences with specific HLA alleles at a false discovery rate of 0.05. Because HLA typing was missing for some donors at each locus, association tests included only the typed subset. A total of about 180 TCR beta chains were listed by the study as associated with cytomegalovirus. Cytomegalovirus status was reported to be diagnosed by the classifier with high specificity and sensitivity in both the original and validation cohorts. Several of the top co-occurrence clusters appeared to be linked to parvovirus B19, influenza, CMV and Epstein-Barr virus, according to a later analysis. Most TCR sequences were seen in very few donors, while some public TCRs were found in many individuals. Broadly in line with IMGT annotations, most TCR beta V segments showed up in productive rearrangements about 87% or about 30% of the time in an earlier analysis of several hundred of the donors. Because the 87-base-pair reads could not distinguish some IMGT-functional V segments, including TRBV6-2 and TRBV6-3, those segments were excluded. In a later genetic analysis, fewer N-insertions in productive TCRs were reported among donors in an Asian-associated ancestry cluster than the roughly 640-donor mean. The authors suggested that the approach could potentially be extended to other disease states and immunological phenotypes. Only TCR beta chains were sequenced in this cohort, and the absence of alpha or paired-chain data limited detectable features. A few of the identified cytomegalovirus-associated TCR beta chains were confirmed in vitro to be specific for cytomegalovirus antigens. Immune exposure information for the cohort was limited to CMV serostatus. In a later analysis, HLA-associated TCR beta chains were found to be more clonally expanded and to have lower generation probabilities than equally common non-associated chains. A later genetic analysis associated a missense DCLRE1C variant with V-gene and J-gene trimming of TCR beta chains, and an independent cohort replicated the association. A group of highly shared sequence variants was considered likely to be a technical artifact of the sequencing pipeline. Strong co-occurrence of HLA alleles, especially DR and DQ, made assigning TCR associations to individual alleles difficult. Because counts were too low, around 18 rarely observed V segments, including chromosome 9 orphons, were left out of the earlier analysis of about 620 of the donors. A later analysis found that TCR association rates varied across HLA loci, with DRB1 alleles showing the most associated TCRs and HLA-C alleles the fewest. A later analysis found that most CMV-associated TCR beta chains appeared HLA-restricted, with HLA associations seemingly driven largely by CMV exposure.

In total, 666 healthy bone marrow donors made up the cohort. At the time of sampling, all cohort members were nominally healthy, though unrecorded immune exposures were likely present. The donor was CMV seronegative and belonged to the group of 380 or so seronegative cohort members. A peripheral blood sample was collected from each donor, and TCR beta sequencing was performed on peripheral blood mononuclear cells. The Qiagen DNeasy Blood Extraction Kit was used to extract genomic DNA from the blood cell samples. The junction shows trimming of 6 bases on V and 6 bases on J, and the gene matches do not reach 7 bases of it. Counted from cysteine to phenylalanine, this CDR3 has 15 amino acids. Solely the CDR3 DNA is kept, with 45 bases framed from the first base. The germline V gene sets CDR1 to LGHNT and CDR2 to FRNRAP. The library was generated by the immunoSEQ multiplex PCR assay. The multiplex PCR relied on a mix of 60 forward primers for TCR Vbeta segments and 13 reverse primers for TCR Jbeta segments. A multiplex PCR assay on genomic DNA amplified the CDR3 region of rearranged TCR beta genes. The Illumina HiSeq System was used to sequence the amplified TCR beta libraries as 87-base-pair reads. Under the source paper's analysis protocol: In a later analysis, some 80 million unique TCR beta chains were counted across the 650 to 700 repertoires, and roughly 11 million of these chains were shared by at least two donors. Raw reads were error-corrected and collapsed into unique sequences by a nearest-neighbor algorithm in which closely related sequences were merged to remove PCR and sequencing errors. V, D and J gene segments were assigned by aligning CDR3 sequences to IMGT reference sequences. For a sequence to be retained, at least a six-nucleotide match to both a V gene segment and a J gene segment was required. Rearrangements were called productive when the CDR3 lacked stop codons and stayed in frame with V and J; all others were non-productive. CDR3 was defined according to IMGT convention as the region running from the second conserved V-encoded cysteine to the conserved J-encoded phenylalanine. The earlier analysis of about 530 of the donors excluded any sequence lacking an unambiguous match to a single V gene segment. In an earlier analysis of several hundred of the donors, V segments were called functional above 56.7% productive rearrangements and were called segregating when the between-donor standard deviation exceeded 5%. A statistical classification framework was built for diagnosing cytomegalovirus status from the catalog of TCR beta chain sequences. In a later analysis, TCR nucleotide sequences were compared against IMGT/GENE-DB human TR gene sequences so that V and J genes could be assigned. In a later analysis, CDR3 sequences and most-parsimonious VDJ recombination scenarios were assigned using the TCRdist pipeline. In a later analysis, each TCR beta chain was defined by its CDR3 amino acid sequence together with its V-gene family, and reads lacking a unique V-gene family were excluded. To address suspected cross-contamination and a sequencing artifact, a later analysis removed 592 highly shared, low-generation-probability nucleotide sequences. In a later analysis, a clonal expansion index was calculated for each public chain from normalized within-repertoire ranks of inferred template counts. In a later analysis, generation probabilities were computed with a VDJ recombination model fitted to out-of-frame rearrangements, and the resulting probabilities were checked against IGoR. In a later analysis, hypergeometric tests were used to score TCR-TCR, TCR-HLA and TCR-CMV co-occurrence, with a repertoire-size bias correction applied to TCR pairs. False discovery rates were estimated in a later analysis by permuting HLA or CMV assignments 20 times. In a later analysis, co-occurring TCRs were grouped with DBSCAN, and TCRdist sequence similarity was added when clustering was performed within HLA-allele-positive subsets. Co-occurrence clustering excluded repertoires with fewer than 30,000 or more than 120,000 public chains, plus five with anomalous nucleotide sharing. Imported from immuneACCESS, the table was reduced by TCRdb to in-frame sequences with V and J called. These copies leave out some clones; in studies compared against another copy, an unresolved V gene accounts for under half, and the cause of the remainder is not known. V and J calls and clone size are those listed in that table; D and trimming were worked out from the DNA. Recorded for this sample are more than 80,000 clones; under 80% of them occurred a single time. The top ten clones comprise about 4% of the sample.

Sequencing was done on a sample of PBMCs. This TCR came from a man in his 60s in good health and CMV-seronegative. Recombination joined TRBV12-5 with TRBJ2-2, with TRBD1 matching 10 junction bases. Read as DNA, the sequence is TGTGCTAGTGGGGAGGGACAGGGGTGGGCCGGGGAGCTGTTTTTT. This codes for CASGEGQGWAGELFF.